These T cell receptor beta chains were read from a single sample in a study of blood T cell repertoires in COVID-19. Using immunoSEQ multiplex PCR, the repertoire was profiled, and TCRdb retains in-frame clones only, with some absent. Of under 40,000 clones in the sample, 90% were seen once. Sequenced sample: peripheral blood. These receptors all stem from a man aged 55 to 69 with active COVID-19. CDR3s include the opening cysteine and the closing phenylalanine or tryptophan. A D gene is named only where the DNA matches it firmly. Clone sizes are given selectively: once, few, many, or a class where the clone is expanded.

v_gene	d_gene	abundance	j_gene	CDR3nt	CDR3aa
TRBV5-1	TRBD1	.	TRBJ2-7	TGCGCCAGCAGTCCTACAGGGGATCTAATCCACGAGCAGTACTTC	CASSPTGDLIHEQYF
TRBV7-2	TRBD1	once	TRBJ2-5	TGTGCCAGCAGCTTACAGGGGGCACAAATAGAGACCCAGTACTTC	CASSLQGAQIETQYF
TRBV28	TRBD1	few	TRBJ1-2	TGTGCCAGCAGTTTACGGGACAGGTACTATGGCTACACCTTC	CASSLRDRYYGYTF
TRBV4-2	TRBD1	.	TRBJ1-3	TGTGCCAGCAGCCAACCCGACAGGGTCTCTGGAAACACCATATATTTT	CASSQPDRVSGNTIYF
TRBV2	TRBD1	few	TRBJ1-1	TGTGCCAGGGGGGGACAGGGGGACGCTGAAGCTTTCTTT	CARGGQGDAEAFF
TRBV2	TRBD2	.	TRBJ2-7	TGTGCCAGCAGTCTCCGGACTAGCGGGGGGCTTTACGAGCAGTACTTC	CASSLRTSGGLYEQYF
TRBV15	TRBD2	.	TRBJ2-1	TGTGCCACCAGCAGAGATCGGAGCGGGGGCTACAATGAGCAGTTCTTC	CATSRDRSGGYNEQFF
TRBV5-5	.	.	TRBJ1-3	TGTGCCAGCAGCTTGCTGGCGGGGAACTCTGGAAACACCATATATTTT	CASSLLAGNSGNTIYF
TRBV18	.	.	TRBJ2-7	TGTGCCAGCTCACCAACGGTCCCCTACGAGCAGTACTTC	CASSPTVPYEQYF
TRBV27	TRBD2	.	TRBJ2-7	TGTGCCAGCCGCTCCTCAAGTCGGGGGGTCTACGAGCAGTACTTC	CASRSSSRGVYEQYF
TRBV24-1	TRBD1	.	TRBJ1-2	TGTGCCACCAGTGGGGGACAGGGGGCAGAGGGCTACACCTTC	CATSGGQGAEGYTF
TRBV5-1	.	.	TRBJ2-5	TGCGCCAGCACCCCTACAGGGAGGACCCAGTACTTC	CASTPTGRTQYF